This TCR beta chain was documented in a study of blood T cell repertoires in COVID-19. Only in-frame clones appear in the TCRdb table, and some are missing; sequencing was by immunoSEQ multiplex PCR. Of around 620,000 clones listed, just under 90% are singletons. This CDR3 is built from 12 residues. V lost 0 bases, J lost 3 bases, and 3 bases lay in between. Germline CDR1 is MNHNY and CDR2 is SVGAGI (reference sequence). This clone was detected only once. The sequencing input was peripheral blood. The TCR was taken from a woman between 18 and 30 years old with acute or convalescent COVID-19. The chain links TRBV6-6 to TRBJ2-7; D remains ambiguous. The CDR3 sequence: CASSYSRYEQYF. The CDR3 DNA reads as TGTGCCAGCAGTTACTCGCGCTACGAGCAGTACTTC.